This TCR beta chain is from a study of cytomegalovirus exposure and HLA in healthy donors. V lost 1 base to trimming and J lost 1 base, with 5 bases between them. CDR3 length equals 14 residues. Germline V gives CDR1 SGHVS, CDR2 FQNEAQ. The PCR made use of 60 Vbeta and 13 Jbeta primers. TCRdb's copy holds only in-frame clones and misses some; the assay was immunoSEQ multiplex PCR. The sample lists fewer than 200,000 clones, approximately 85% seen once, with roughly 2.5% in the top ten. The receptor was derived from a man aged 30 to 39 in good health and CMV-seropositive. The V gene is TRBV7-8, the J gene TRBJ1-5; D not resolved. Material for sequencing was PBMCs. CDR3: CASSLVGSNQPQHF. The CDR3 DNA follows: TGTGCCAGCAGCTTAGTGGGCAGCAATCAGCCCCAGCATTTT.